These 21 T cell receptor beta chains originate from one sample sequenced in a study of T-cell memory formation after mild COVID-19. A single record per CDR3 protein comes from TCRdb applying MiXCR to the 5' RACE reads. The sample contains more than 75,000 distinct CDR3 sequences, approximately 23% of which appear only once. The sequencing sample was made of PBMCs or a T cell subset sorted from them (not recorded which). The receptors derive from a young man who had mild COVID-19 (a few samples of this study predate the infection). Cell type and time point are not known.

This chain connects TRBV10-2 to TRBJ1-5; D not resolved. Germline V gives CDR1 WSHSY, CDR2 SAAADI. V dropped 0 bases and J dropped 0 bases, with 9 bases sitting between them. The CDR3 extends over 16 amino acids. The CDR3 DNA sequence: TGCGCCAGCAGTGAGTCACCCGGGAATAGCAATCAGCCCCAGCATTTT. Translated, it gives CASSESPGNSNQPQHF.

This chain joins TRBV2 and TRBJ1-6; D gene ambiguous. The CDR3 spans 13 residues. The germline V gene encodes CDR1 SNHLY and CDR2 FYNNEI. The ends were cut back, 8 bases at V and 2 bases at J, with 7 bases in the middle. CDR3 bases: TGTGCCAGCTTAGGGACCTATAATTCACCCCTCCACTTT. It translates to CASLGTYNSPLHF.

This clonotype was observed a few times. The J gene is TRBJ2-7, the V gene TRBV18; 7 nucleotides line up with TRBD1. Germline CDR1 reads KGHSH; CDR2 reads LQKENI. V lost 6 bases to trimming and J lost 0 bases; unmatched junction nucleotides: 5. The CDR3 sequence is 14 residues long. The CDR3 DNA reads as TGTGCCAGCTCGTCGGGACAGCCCTCCTACGAGCAGTACTTC. This encodes CASSSGQPSYEQYF. Supplemented by reference TRBV18 and TRBJ2-7, the full variable domain reads NAGVMQNPRHLVRRRGQEARLRCSPMKGHSHVYWYRQLPEEGLKFMVYLQKENIIDESGMPKERFSAEFPKEGPSILRIQQVVRGDSAAYFCASSSGQPSYEQYFGPGTRLTVT.

This rearrangement joins TRBV9 to TRBJ2-7; D is ambiguous. This CDR3 comprises 17 residues. Trimming left V 0 bases short and J 2 bases short, with 18 bases between. Germline CDR1 reads SGDLS; CDR2 reads YYNGEE. In DNA, the CDR3 is TGTGCCAGCAGCGTAGAGGATAGGAGAGACTCCACCTACGAGCAGTACGTC. Protein product: CASSVEDRRDSTYEQYV.

This clonotype has only a few counts. CDR3: CASSITGARNQPQHF. The DNA of the CDR3 is TGTGCCAGTAGTATCACAGGGGCCAGAAATCAGCCCCAGCATTTT. This chain joins TRBV19 and TRBJ1-5; 7 bases fit TRBD1. V shed 3 bases, J shed 4 bases, and the junction held 6 bases outside the gene matches. The length of the CDR3 is 15 residues. Germline CDR1 reads LNHDA; CDR2 reads SQIVND (reference sequence).

The J gene is TRBJ2-7, the V gene TRBV11-2, with unresolved D. The CDR3 runs 13 residues. With 1 base removed from V and 0 bases from J, the gap between germline ends came to 4 bases. CDR1 and CDR2 (germline): SGHAT, FQNNGV. The CDR3 reads CASSLVPSYEQYV. CDR3 coding DNA: TGTGCCAGCAGCTTAGTTCCCTCCTACGAGCAGTACGTC.

The V call is TRBV9, the J call TRBJ2-2; D is unresolved. Germline V gene lookup returns CDR1 SGDLS and CDR2 YYNGEE. The germline V and J ends were trimmed by 0 bases and 6 bases, with 3 bases remaining between them. This CDR3 spans 12 amino acids. The CDR3 coding sequence is TGTGCCAGCAGCGTAGAGGCCGGGGAGCTGTTTTTT. Its translation is CASSVEAGELFF.

This chain links TRBV5-1 with TRBJ1-4; 8 bases are a match to TRBD1. From germline, CDR1 is SGHRS and CDR2 YFSETQ. This CDR3 spans 14 amino acids. With V trimmed by 5 bases and J by 8 bases, 8 bases remained unmatched. The CDR3 protein is CASSAGTGSEKLFF. CDR3 DNA: TGCGCCAGCAGTGCCGGGACAGGAAGCGAAAAACTGTTTTTT.

This chain links TRBV7-2 with TRBJ2-7; D is ambiguous. The CDR3 spans 15 residues. Germline V gene sequence: CDR1 SGHTA, CDR2 FQGNSA. Trimming removed 2 bases from V and 1 base from J, with 12 bases in between. The CDR3 loop is CASSLYHGSSYEQYF. The CDR3 DNA reads as TGTGCCAGCAGCTTATATCACGGTAGTTCCTACGAGCAGTACTTC.

The chain joins TRBV12-3 or TRBV12-4 to TRBJ2-3; 13 bases are a match to TRBD2. The length of the CDR3 is 16 residues. The V segment lost 6 bases and the J segment 2 bases; nucleotides outside the gene matches: 5. The CDR3 nucleotides read TGTGCCAGCAGCTGGGGACTAGCGGGGCCCACAGATACGCAGTATTTT. Translating gives CASSWGLAGPTDTQYF.

The gene calls are TRBV4-1 and TRBJ1-6; D is undetermined. The ends were cut back, 0 bases at V and 10 bases at J, with 10 bases in the middle. Germline V gene lookup returns CDR1 MGHRA and CDR2 YSYEKL. This CDR3 has 14 amino acids. The CDR3 protein is CASSQDGVGSPLHF. The CDR3 DNA sequence: TGCGCCAGCAGCCAAGATGGAGTAGGATCACCCCTCCACTTT.

This clonotype appeared a few times. This sequence joins TRBV12-5 and TRBJ2-7; no definite D call. Trimming shortened V by 5 bases and J by 3 bases, and 8 bases separated the two germline ends. Germline V gene sequence: CDR1 LGHNT, CDR2 FRNRAP. The CDR3 spans 12 residues. In DNA, the CDR3 is TGTGCTAGTGGTACCCACAGCTACGAGCAGTACTTC. Encoded protein: CASGTHSYEQYF.

The table lists this clonotype with a few counts. The J gene is TRBJ2-2, the V gene TRBV12-3 or TRBV12-4, with D possibly matching TRBD2 (7 bases). V was pared by 3 bases and J by 7 bases, with 12 bases between. CDR3 length equals 14 residues. The CDR3: CASSFGGLSGELFF. CDR3 bases: TGTGCCAGCAGTTTCGGGGGGCTGAGCGGGGAGCTGTTTTTT.

In its sample, this clonotype was seen a few times. The rearrangement uses TRBV6-2 or TRBV6-3 and TRBJ1-1; D remains ambiguous. Per the germline V gene, CDR1 is MNHEY and CDR2 is SVGEGT. Trimming removed 10 bases from V and 1 base from J, with 10 bases in between. This CDR3 is 12 amino acids long. The CDR3 protein is CATSLRNTEAFF. The CDR3, as DNA: TGTGCCACCTCACTAAGGAACACTGAAGCTTTCTTT.

The V call is TRBV6-2 or TRBV6-3, the J call TRBJ2-3; D is undetermined. The CDR3 runs to 14 residues. Per the germline V gene, CDR1 is MNHEY and CDR2 is SVGEGT. V shed 6 bases and J shed 9 bases, with 19 bases lying between them. The DNA for the CDR3 is TGTGCCAGCAGGTTCTTAACCCCAACTGACACGCAGTATTTT. Residues: CASRFLTPTDTQYF.

This clonotype was recorded a few times. The chain links TRBV9 to TRBJ1-1, with 7 bases that match TRBD1. CDR3 length: 15 amino acids. Trimming cost V 6 bases and J 1 base; bases outside gene matches: 9. CDR1 and CDR2 from the germline V gene are SGDLS and YYNGEE. The CDR3, as DNA: TGTGCCAGCAACATCGGAGGGGGCCCGAACACTGAAGCTTTCTTT. Protein product: CASNIGGGPNTEAFF.

This clonotype has more than one count but fewer than ten. The chain recombines TRBV27 with TRBJ2-7; TRBD2 agrees at 12 bases. Per the germline V gene, CDR1 is MNHEY and CDR2 is SMNVEV (reference sequence). V lost 1 base, J lost 3 bases, and 4 bases stayed unmatched. The CDR3 has 16 amino acids. CDR3 amino acids: CASSLLLAGGFYEQYF. The CDR3 bases are TGTGCCAGCAGTTTATTACTAGCGGGGGGTTTCTACGAGCAGTACTTC.

This clonotype was found once. The CDR3 DNA follows: TGTGCCAGCAGTTACCTACCGGACACAGATACGCAGTATTTT. It codes for CASSYLPDTDTQYF. The genes are TRBV6-6 and TRBJ2-3, with D hard to call. The germline V and J ends were trimmed by 2 bases and 2 bases, with 8 bases remaining between them. The CDR3 is 14 residues long. The germline CDR1 and CDR2 sequences are MNHNY and SVGAGI (reference sequence).

The V gene is TRBV29-1, the J gene TRBJ2-1; a possible D gene is TRBD2 (6 bases). V dropped 0 bases and J dropped 4 bases, with 10 bases sitting between them. This CDR3 comprises 14 residues. Germline CDR1 SQVTM, CDR2 ANQGSEA. CDR3 sequence: CSVEDWEEYNEQFF. CDR3 DNA: TGCAGCGTTGAAGATTGGGAGGAGTACAATGAGCAGTTCTTC.

The chain joins TRBV12-3 or TRBV12-4 to TRBJ1-2; 8 positions match TRBD1. V lost 6 bases and J lost 3; bases outside the gene matches: 12. This CDR3 contains 16 residues. The CDR3: CASSVAETGVYYGYTF. The CDR3, as DNA: TGTGCCAGCAGCGTAGCCGAGACAGGGGTTTACTATGGCTACACCTTC.

This sequence joins TRBV6-5 and TRBJ1-2; no reliable D call. V was cut by 0 bases and J by 8 bases, with 7 bases left in between. The CDR3 runs 12 residues. Germline lookup yields CDR1 MNHEY and CDR2 SVGAGI. This chain's CDR3 is CASSYSGIGYTF. CDR3 bases: TGTGCCAGCAGTTACTCAGGGATCGGCTACACCTTC.